These T cell receptor beta chains were read from a single sample in a study of OX40 agonist ivuxolimab in advanced cancers. TCRdb keeps only in-frame clones here, not all; method: immunoSEQ multiplex PCR. The data show some 75,000 clones, roughly 85% seen once. The specimen comprised CD4+ or CD8+ T cells sorted from blood, sampled in a trial of the OX40 agonist ivuxolimab. The receptor source for this set is an adult with an advanced solid tumor such as melanoma, head and neck, liver or kidney cancer. Both conserved end residues are part of each CDR3. The D gene is left open where the match is weak. Only part of the rows carry a size: once, few, many, or a class if the clone is expanded.

DNA: TGCAGCGCCCGGCAGACAGGGGGCTGGAGAGATACGCAGTATTTT
CDR3: CSARQTGGWRDTQYF
D: TRBD1
size: NA
V: TRBV29-1
J: TRBJ2-3

DNA: TGTGCCAGCAGCTCCCCCGGGAGTGAGACCCAGTACTTC
CDR3: CASSSPGSETQYF
D: NA
size: NA
V: TRBV7-3
J: TRBJ2-5

DNA: TGTGCCAGCTCGGGGGCCCTACTAGCGGGAGAAGGTGAGCAGTTCTTC
CDR3: CASSGALLAGEGEQFF
D: TRBD2
size: NA
V: TRBV18
J: TRBJ2-1

DNA: TGTGCCAGCAGCTCTCGAGGGGGAAATTCACCCCTCCACTTT
CDR3: CASSSRGGNSPLHF
D: NA
size: NA
V: TRBV9
J: TRBJ1-6

DNA: TGCGCCAGCAGCTTAAACCAAGAGACCCAGTACTTC
CDR3: CASSLNQETQYF
D: NA
size: NA
V: TRBV5-1
J: TRBJ2-5

DNA: TGTGCCAGCAGCTTAGTGAGGGGGGACGAGCAGTTCTTC
CDR3: CASSLVRGDEQFF
D: NA
size: NA
V: TRBV7-2
J: TRBJ2-1

DNA: TGTGCCAGCAGCGTACGCCCCCAAGGGACTGAAGCTTTCTTT
CDR3: CASSVRPQGTEAFF
D: NA
size: NA
V: TRBV5-5
J: TRBJ1-1

DNA: TGTGCCAGCAGCTTAAGGGAAGGCCAGAACACTGAAGCTTTCTTT
CDR3: CASSLREGQNTEAFF
D: NA
size: NA
V: TRBV7-2
J: TRBJ1-1

DNA: TGTGCCAGCAGCTCGTGGACAGGGACCTACAATGAGCAGTTCTTC
CDR3: CASSSWTGTYNEQFF
D: TRBD1
size: NA
V: TRBV5-8
J: TRBJ2-1

DNA: TGCGCCAGCAGCCCAGTGGGCGGGGGCTCCTACGAGCAGTACTTC
CDR3: CASSPVGGGSYEQYF
D: TRBD2
size: many
V: TRBV4-3
J: TRBJ2-7

DNA: TGTGCCAGCCGTTTGGGAGGGACAGTTGTTTACAATGAGCAGTTCTTC
CDR3: CASRLGGTVVYNEQFF
D: NA
size: NA
V: TRBV28
J: TRBJ2-1

DNA: TGTGCCACCCAAGACCGAGCGGGAACCACAGATACGCAGTATTTT
CDR3: CATQDRAGTTDTQYF
D: TRBD2
size: NA
V: TRBV19
J: TRBJ2-3